Sequencing of this T cell receptor beta chain was carried out in a study of Graves' ophthalmopathy and Graves' hyperthyroidism. V lost 8 bases to trimming and J lost 5 bases, with 15 bases between them. The CDR3 contains 13 residues. Germline lookup yields CDR1 MNHNS and CDR2 SASEGT. This clonotype was seen repeatedly, ten times or more. People with hyperthyroidism were aged 18 to 65 and newly diagnosed, under 2 months' duration. RNA transcripts were the source from which TCR beta CDR3 regions were amplified. RT-PCR was first run with HTBI primers, then multiplex PCR in a second round. TCRdb itself ran the multiplex PCR reads through MiXCR, one entry per CDR3 protein. In the table there are approximately 410,000 distinct CDR3 sequences, over 15% of which are singletons.

The gene calls are TRBV6-1 and TRBJ1-1; D is possibly TRBD1 (5 bases). This TCR was sampled from a woman between 18 and 29 years old with stable Graves' hyperthyroidism. The sample was peripheral blood. CDR3 sequence: CASQRDRGTEAFF. The CDR3 DNA is TGTGCCAGCCAGAGGGACCGAGGAACTGAAGCTTTCTTT.